The next 28 T cell receptor beta chains were all read from a single sample in a study of OX40 agonist ivuxolimab in advanced cancers. The repertoire was sequenced with immunoSEQ multiplex PCR; TCRdb's copy has only in-frame clones and lacks some. The profile shows approximately 19,000 clones, approximately 82% of them singletons. Sequencing used CD4+ or CD8+ T cells sorted from blood, obtained in a trial of the OX40 agonist ivuxolimab. Every receptor here comes from an adult with an advanced solid tumor such as melanoma, head and neck, liver or kidney cancer.

J is TRBJ2-3 and V is TRBV7-9; possibly TRBD2 for D (6 bases). The germline gives CDR1 SEHNR, CDR2 FQNEAQ (reference sequence). V was cut by 5 bases and J by 5 bases, with 8 bases left in between. The CDR3 is 12 amino acids. The CDR3: CASSRSGDTQYF. DNA for the CDR3: TGTGCCAGCAGCCGTAGCGGAGATACGCAGTATTTT.

CDR3 sequence (DNA): TGTGCCAGCAGTGAATTTGGGGGTGAAAAACTGTTTTTT. Its translation is CASSEFGGEKLFF. The chain couples TRBV25-1 to TRBJ1-4; tentative D call: TRBD1 (5 bases). Germline CDR1 reads MGHDK; CDR2 reads SYGVNS. Trimming pared 1 base from V and 7 bases from J, leaving 7 bases between. The CDR3 sequence is 13 residues long. The entire variable domain, with the rest obtained from reference TRBV25-1 and TRBJ1-4, is as follows: EADIYQTPRYLVIGTGKKITLECSQTMGHDKMYWYQQDPGMELHLIHYSYGVNSTEKGDLSSESTVSRIRTEHFPLTLESARPSHTSQYLCASSEFGGEKLFFGSGTQLSVL.

This sequence joins TRBV11-2 and TRBJ1-4; tentative D call: TRBD1 (5 bases). Trimming stripped 5 bases from V and 3 bases from J, with 10 bases between. CDR3 length: 14 residues. Germline loops: CDR1 SGHAT, CDR2 FQNNGV. Here the CDR3 DNA reads TGTGCCAGCAGCCCCTGGGGGTCTAATGAAAAACTGTTTTTT. Translating it yields CASSPWGSNEKLFF.

V gene TRBV27 combines with J gene TRBJ1-2, with 10 bases lining up with TRBD1. The CDR3 loop spans 16 amino acids. Unmatched junction bases numbered 15, after V lost 10 bases and J lost 4 bases. Germline values: CDR1 MNHEY, CDR2 SMNVEV (reference sequence). The chain's CDR3 is CATTRDRGSPSYGYTF. The CDR3 DNA is TGTGCCACCACCCGGGACAGGGGTTCGCCCAGCTATGGCTACACCTTC.

J is TRBJ2-5 and V is TRBV5-5, with D maybe TRBD1 (5 bases). The length of the CDR3 is 15 residues. Germline assignment: CDR1 SGHKS and CDR2 YYEKEE (reference sequence). V lost 1 base, J lost 5 bases, and 15 bases lay in between. CDR3: CASSLWGTELETQYF. The DNA of the CDR3 is TGTGCCAGCAGCTTGTGGGGCACTGAACTTGAGACCCAGTACTTC.

The V call is TRBV27, the J call TRBJ2-1, with 7 bases aligning to TRBD2. Germline CDR1 MNHEY, CDR2 SMNVEV (reference sequence). The CDR3 spans 18 residues. With V trimmed by 7 bases and J by 0 bases, 15 bases remained unmatched. CDR3 nucleotide sequence: TGTGCCAGCACCCTTTATCTTGCTAGCGGCGGCTCCTACAATGAGCAGTTCTTC. Its translation: CASTLYLASGGSYNEQFF.

The rearrangement joins TRBV10-3 to TRBJ2-4; 9 bases line up with TRBD1. Trimming cost V 0 bases and J 3 bases; bases outside gene matches: 6. Germline CDR1 and CDR2: ENHRY and SYGVKD. This CDR3 region has 17 residues. The CDR3 loop is CAISESRQGVGKNIQYF. The CDR3 nucleotides are TGTGCCATCAGTGAGTCGCGACAGGGGGTGGGCAAAAACATTCAGTACTTC.

V is TRBV6-6 and J is TRBJ1-1; no definite D call. Germline V gene sequence: CDR1 MNHNY, CDR2 SVGAGI (reference sequence). The CDR3 is made up of 15 amino acids. V gave up 0 bases and J gave up 5 bases, with 13 bases separating them. Here the CDR3 DNA reads TGTGCCAGCAGTTACTCGAGGAGGGATAGTACTGAAGCTTTCTTT. Translating it yields CASSYSRRDSTEAFF.

This sequence joins TRBV28 and TRBJ2-2; TRBD1 or TRBD2 may be the D gene (5 bases each). With 2 bases removed from V and 7 bases from J, the gap between germline ends came to 14 bases. CDR3 length equals 15 residues. Germline loops: CDR1 MDHEN, CDR2 SYDVKM. CDR3 amino acids: CASSLKSGGSGELFF. The CDR3 bases are TGTGCCAGCAGTTTAAAATCTGGGGGTAGCGGGGAGCTGTTTTTT.

This rearrangement joins TRBV27 to TRBJ2-4; D is possibly TRBD1 (5 bases). Trimming stripped 2 bases from V and 0 bases from J, with 14 bases between. The germline V gene has CDR1 MNHEY and CDR2 SMNVEV (reference sequence). The CDR3 is 17 amino acids. The CDR3 reads CASSLTGESLAKNIQYF. The CDR3 nucleotides are TGTGCCAGCAGTTTAACAGGCGAGAGCCTAGCCAAAAACATTCAGTACTTC.

The chain combines TRBV7-3 with TRBJ2-3, with 11 bases lining up with TRBD2. The CDR3 extends over 17 amino acids. Germline V lookup: CDR1 SGHTA, CDR2 FQGTGA. With V trimmed by 0 bases and J by 3 bases, 5 bases remained unmatched. The CDR3 region is CASSLTGSGRATDTQYF. The DNA for the CDR3 is TGTGCCAGCAGCTTAACGGGTAGCGGGAGGGCTACAGATACGCAGTATTTT.

The V and J genes are TRBV29-1 and TRBJ2-7; D not resolved. Germline V gene lookup returns CDR1 SQVTM and CDR2 ANQGSEA. Trimming shortened V by 1 base and J by 0 bases, and 13 bases separated the two germline ends. The CDR3 sequence is 15 residues long. The CDR3 bases are TGCAGCGTTGAAGCGACCCTTTTAGGCTCCTACGAGCAGTACTTC. It codes for CSVEATLLGSYEQYF.

The CDR3, as DNA: TGTGCCAGCAGCTTAATGGGCAGGCCTCCCCCCACCTACGAGCAGTACTTC. Translated: CASSLMGRPPPTYEQYF. This chain uses TRBV7-8 with TRBJ2-7; the D is unclear. The CDR3 spans 17 residues. Germline values: CDR1 SGHVS, CDR2 FQNEAQ. Deletions cut 2 bases from V and 2 bases from J, with 19 bases between. Together with reference TRBV7-8 and TRBJ2-7, the CDR3 gives the full variable domain: GAGVSQSPRYKVAKRGQDVALRCDPISGHVSLFWYQQALGQGPEFLTYFQNEAQLDKSGLPSDRFFAERPEGSVSTLKIQRTQQEDSAVYLCASSLMGRPPPTYEQYFGPGTRLTVT.

V and J are TRBV21-1 and TRBJ2-3; no DNA check was done on the table's D call, TRBD2. TRBV21-1 is a pseudogene. CDR3 length: 16 residues. CDR3 in amino acids: CASSKVTSQLTDTQYF. The CDR3 nucleotides read TGTGCCAGCAGCAAAGTCACTAGCCAGCTAACAGATACGCAGTATTTT.

V gene TRBV6-5 combines with J gene TRBJ1-3, with D possibly TRBD1 on 5 matching bases. CDR1 and CDR2 (germline): MNHEY, SVGAGI. V was shortened by 5 bases and J by 4 bases, with 12 bases between the two germline ends. This CDR3 is built from 14 residues. Here the CDR3 reads CASSPSGEGNTIYF. In DNA, the CDR3 is TGTGCCAGCAGTCCTTCGGGGGAGGGAAACACCATATATTTT.

The V and J genes are TRBV14 and TRBJ2-7, with TRBD2 as a possible D gene (5 bases). The germline V and J ends were trimmed by 3 bases and 4 bases, with 13 bases remaining between them. The CDR3 is 14 residues long. Looked up from germline, CDR1 is SGHDN and CDR2 is FVKESK. The chain's CDR3 is CASSQLEDSYEQYF. DNA of the CDR3: TGTGCCAGCAGCCAGTTGGAGGACTCTTACGAGCAGTACTTC.

To note about this clone: The sample has other DNA sequences that encode this CDR3 too. The V and J genes are TRBV30 and TRBJ1-1; TRBD1 aligns across 8 bases. Germline V lookup: CDR1 GTSNPN, CDR2 SVGIG (reference sequence). The CDR3 loop spans 15 amino acids. V was clipped by 3 bases and J by 3 bases; unmatched bases: 9. The CDR3 protein is CAWRGNRGEDTEAFF. The CDR3 DNA follows: TGTGCCTGGAGGGGAAACAGGGGGGAGGACACTGAAGCTTTCTTT.

V is TRBV29-1 and J is TRBJ1-3, with D maybe TRBD1 (6 bases). Germline lookup yields CDR1 SQVTM and CDR2 ANQGSEA. The CDR3 runs to 17 residues. V was clipped by 6 bases and J by 0 bases, with 21 bases between them. The CDR3 loop reads CSVTSRGPSFSGNTIYF. CDR3 coding DNA: TGCAGCGTGACGTCCCGGGGGCCGTCGTTCTCTGGAAACACCATATATTTT. Full variable domain (rest looked up from reference TRBV29-1 and TRBJ1-3): SAVISQKPSRDICQRGTSLTIQCQVDSQVTMMFWYRQQPGQSLTLIATANQGSEATYESGFVIDKFPISRPNLTFSTLTVSNMSPEDSSIYLCSVTSRGPSFSGNTIYFGEGSWLTVV.

The chain uses TRBV28 and TRBJ2-7; weak D call: TRBD1 (6 bases). The germline V gene encodes CDR1 MDHEN and CDR2 SYDVKM. V was trimmed by 3 bases and J by 2 bases, leaving 14 bases between them. The CDR3 runs 15 residues. The CDR3 reads CASSLHTGSTYEQYF. Here the CDR3 DNA reads TGTGCCAGCAGTTTGCATACAGGGTCGACCTACGAGCAGTACTTC.

J is TRBJ2-3 and V is TRBV27, with 9 positions matching TRBD2. From germline, CDR1 is MNHEY and CDR2 SMNVEV (reference sequence). This CDR3 region has 21 residues. The junction had 21 bases not matched to a gene; V was cut back by 0 bases and J by 5 bases. The CDR3, as DNA: TGTGCCAGCAGTTTATCATATACCCCCCCAAGGCGGGAGGGGGTTTTAGATACGCAGTATTTT. The encoded protein is CASSLSYTPPRREGVLDTQYF.

CDR3 DNA sequence: TGTGCCAGCACCCCAGGGCCCCGGCGCTATGGCTACACCTTC. Protein product: CASTPGPRRYGYTF. The V and J genes are TRBV11-1 and TRBJ1-2; weak D call: TRBD1 (5 bases). The CDR3 loop spans 14 amino acids. With 7 bases removed from V and 4 bases from J, the gap between germline ends came to 16 bases. Per the germline V gene, CDR1 is SGHAT and CDR2 is FQDESV (reference sequence).

The gene calls are TRBV5-4 and TRBJ2-3; the match to TRBD2 covers 8 bases. Germline trimming cut 0 bases from V and 4 bases from J; bases unmatched to any gene: 4. The CDR3 has 15 amino acids. Germline lookup yields CDR1 SGHNT and CDR2 YYREEE (reference sequence). The CDR3 coding sequence is TGTGCCAGCAGCTTGGGAGCGGGAGAGGCAGATACGCAGTATTTT. Its translation: CASSLGAGEADTQYF. Filled out from reference TRBV5-4 and TRBJ2-3, the complete variable domain reads ETGVTQSPTHLIKTRGQQVTLRCSSQSGHNTVSWYQQALGQGPQFIFQYYREEENGRGNFPPRFSGLQFPNYSSELNVNALELDDSALYLCASSLGAGEADTQYFGPGTRLTVL.

Relative to its sample, this clone is medium-sized (0.01 to 0.1%). The CDR3 bases are TGTGCCAGCAGTCCGGGGACTAGGGGCGATGAGCAGTTCTTC. Translation gives CASSPGTRGDEQFF. The J gene is TRBJ2-1, the V gene TRBV6-5; the match to TRBD2 covers 8 bases. The CDR3 is 14 residues long. After removal of 5 bases from V and 8 bases from J, the junction contained 8 bases not matched to a gene. Germline V gene sequence: CDR1 MNHEY, CDR2 SVGAGI.

This clone was picked up a small number of times. The chain employs TRBV7-9 and TRBJ2-2; weak D call: TRBD2 (6 bases). With 5 bases removed from V and 8 bases from J, the gap between germline ends came to 15 bases. CDR1 SEHNR and CDR2 FQNEAQ come from the germline V gene (reference sequence). The CDR3 totals 14 residues. Here the CDR3 reads CASSLGTRGGELFF. DNA of the CDR3: TGTGCCAGCAGCCTCGGGACTCGGGGTGGGGAGCTGTTTTTT.

The chain links TRBV7-8 to TRBJ2-2, with 13 bases lining up with TRBD2. The germline V gene has CDR1 SGHVS and CDR2 FQNEAQ. The CDR3 is 16 amino acids. Unmatched junction bases numbered 6, after V lost 4 bases and J lost 7 bases. The CDR3 DNA reads as TGTGCCAGCAGCTCACTAGCGGGAGGGCCAGTCGGGGAGCTGTTTTTT. Residues: CASSSLAGGPVGELFF.

The chain couples TRBV4-3 to TRBJ2-7; D assignment may be TRBD1 or TRBD2 (5 bases each). Trimming shortened V by 0 bases and J by 2 bases, and 14 bases separated the two germline ends. Germline-derived CDR1 and CDR2 are LGHNA and YSLEER. The CDR3 has 16 amino acids. CDR3 DNA: TGCGCCAGCAGCCAAGAAGCCGGGACGGCAACCTACGAGCAGTACTTC. This encodes CASSQEAGTATYEQYF.

This chain joins TRBV2 and TRBJ1-4; D may be TRBD1 (6 bases). CDR1 and CDR2 from the germline V gene are SNHLY and FYNNEI. CDR3 length equals 16 residues. Trimming took off 7 bases at V and 6 bases at J, with 21 bases between the two ends. In DNA, the CDR3 is TGTGCCAGCAAGACCGGACAGCATGGTCTATATGAAAAACTGTTTTTT. It yields the protein CASKTGQHGLYEKLFF.

This chain links TRBV9 with TRBJ2-2, with D tentatively TRBD1 or TRBD2 (5 bases each). CDR3 length: 17 amino acids. Trimming removed 3 bases from V and 1 base from J, with 16 bases in between. CDR1 and CDR2 from the germline V gene are SGDLS and YYNGEE. CDR3: CASSDSGTTGNTGELFF. CDR3 sequence (DNA): TGTGCCAGCAGCGACTCCGGGACGACGGGGAACACCGGGGAGCTGTTTTTT.